This T cell receptor beta chain was captured in a study of memory CD4+ T cells and cytomegalovirus serostatus. The study's findings and limits: The CMV-associated TCR signature appears largely within the CD4+ memory repertoire. About 40% of the roughly 160 known CMV-associated TCRbeta sequences appeared in CD4+ memory.

A note on this clone: The antigen is not known.

The sort gate was single viable CD3+CD4+CD8-CD45RO+ cells for memory CD4+ T cells. CMV serostatus came from serum IgG against pp150, pp28, p38, p52. Total CD4+ T cells were enriched by CD4 positive selection. The method was immunoSEQ multiplex PCR; TCRdb's version includes in-frame clones alone and lacks a portion of them. Among about 58,000 clones, roughly 85% were seen once, and the ten largest hold about 0.48%. The CDR3 runs to 15 residues. V lost 8 bases and J lost 3; bases outside the gene matches: 8. Germline lookup yields CDR1 MDHEN and CDR2 SYDVKM. The sequenced material came from memory CD4+ T cells from blood. The receptor was isolated from an adult in good health and CMV-seronegative. Some clones in this sample may be carry-over from other donors' samples. The rearrangement uses TRBV28 and TRBJ2-3; 10 bases map to TRBD2. CDR3 sequence (DNA): TGTGCCAGCGGGCAGCGGGAGGGCCGGACAGATACGCAGTATTTT. Translation: CASGQREGRTDTQYF. Variable domain in full (rest from reference TRBV28 and TRBJ2-3): DVKVTQSSRYLVKRTGEKVFLECVQDMDHENMFWYRQDPGLGLRLIYFSYDVKMKEKGDIPEGYSVSREKKERFSLILESASTNQTSMYLCASGQREGRTDTQYFGPGTRLTVL.